The source of this T cell receptor (beta chain) is a study of blood T cell repertoires in COVID-19 (dated by TCRdb to the early 2020s). Study-wide context: Collaborator samples came from the United States, Italy and Spain and covered acute and convalescent phases of COVID-19. The prospective study material was composed of cDNA or gDNA derived from T cells, B-cell-depleted T cells, or PBMCs. Subjects who had been exposed to COVID-19, were actively infected with it, or had recovered from it provided the deeply sampled blood TCRbeta repertoires that made up the dataset. A freely available public database, intended as a resource for researchers studying the immune response to SARS-CoV-2, is where the repertoires were released. The samples were drawn from two sources: the first 160 participants of the ongoing ImmuneRACE study, and 1,254 subjects contributed by 6 global collaborators. The sample metadata nearly always contained a de-identified subject ID, COVID-19 status, age in years and sex. Where available, HLA class I and class II types were obtained from metadata supplied by the sample provider rather than from assay-based typing. On the study overall, not on this receptor specifically: Clinical and demographic metadata were provided uncurated, with the amount varying by source and participant.

The immunoSEQ Assay, a bias-controlled multiplex PCR, was used to amplify TCRbeta CDR3 regions from genomic DNA. On the authors' methods: Within the assay, amplification of reference gene primers was used to estimate how many nucleated cells each sample contained. Sequence reads were collapsed and filtered to measure the absolute abundance of every unique TCRbeta CDR3 rearrangement. For each sample, productive Simpson clonality was calculated as the square root of Simpson's diversity index over productive rearrangements. Drawn from immuneACCESS, this table holds only the in-frame rearrangements with V and J called that TCRdb kept. Clones are partly lost; checked studies trace under half to an unresolved V gene and leave the rest unexplained. That table furnishes V, J and clone size, whereas the DNA furnished D and trimming. For this sample there are approximately 250,000 clones; more than 70% appear just once. Of the sample, 1.2% falls within the top ten clones.

For this clone: Its antigen is currently not known. Base qualities were left out, and no much larger clone turns up one base away.

Participants in the prospective study were enrolled through a virtual design, were aged 18 to 89 years, and lived in some 24 United States geographic areas. In the prospective study, participants were assigned to cohorts based on the clinical history participants reported in a screening survey and a study questionnaire. Mobile phlebotomists in the prospective study collected whole blood, serum and a nasopharyngeal or oropharyngeal swab from every participant. Participants in the prospective study had the option to provide additional blood draws and questionnaires over an approximately 2-month period. Before DNA extraction, blood samples from the prospective study were shipped at room temperature or frozen. The V end gives up 8 bases and the J end 7 bases, leaving 9 bases in the junction not matched to a gene. The CDR3, from cysteine to phenylalanine, totals 15 residues. Only CDR3 DNA remains: 45 bases, in frame from the first base. Taken from the germline V gene, the CDR1 and CDR2 loops are SGDLS and YYNGEE.

The receptor was isolated from a woman in her forties with acute COVID-19. Sequencing was performed on PBMCs or T cells enriched from blood (not recorded which). The V gene is TRBV9 and the J gene is TRBJ2-1, with TRBD2 identical over 13 junction bases. The CDR3 loop reads CASSGTSGTRNEQFF. The sequenced DNA is TGTGCCAGTTCCGGGACTAGCGGGACCCGGAATGAGCAGTTCTTC.